A single sample gave rise to the 31 T cell receptor beta chains below, sequenced in a study of T cells in women clearing cervical HPV infection. Some clones are missing from TCRdb's copy, which holds only in-frame ones; the method was immunoSEQ multiplex PCR. This sample's table reports more than 40,000 clones. Input material: blood buffy coat. Receptors originate from a woman between 18 and 69 years old with a cervical HPV16 infection that either progressed to CIN3+ or cleared (not recorded which).

Note on this clone: The read falls 3 residues short of the CDR3 end, and the missing part is taken from the germline J gene. This chain connects TRBV5-6 to TRBJ1-1; weak D call: TRBD1 (5 bases). The CDR3 extends over 15 amino acids. The V and J ends lost 3 bases and 1 base respectively, with 13 bases between them. Germline V gene data show CDR1 as SGHDT and CDR2 as YYEEEE. CDR3 bases read: TGTGCCAGCAGCTCCCGACAGTCCACGAACACTGAA. Encoded protein: CASSSRQSTNTE. The CDR3 as a whole reads CASSSRQSTNTEAFF.

For this clone: The CDR3 end falls 3 residues outside the read, so it is completed with the germline J gene. Within the sample, other DNA sequences also encode this same CDR3. This chain uses TRBV7-9 with TRBJ1-6; no reliable D call. V was cut by 1 base and J by 7 bases, with 5 bases left in between. CDR1 and CDR2 (germline): SEHNR, FQNEAQ (reference sequence). The CDR3 covers 13 residues. CDR3 DNA (partial): TGTGCCAGCAGCTTAGAACTGAATTCACCC. As protein: CASSLELNSP. The whole CDR3 region reads CASSLELNSPLHF.

Worth noting for this clone: The read stops 3 residues short of the end of the CDR3; the missing end is completed from the germline J gene. This chain links TRBV19 with TRBJ2-5; D perhaps matches TRBD2 (6 bases). V lost 5 bases, J lost 5 bases, and 15 bases lay in between. This CDR3 region has 14 residues. CDR1 LNHDA and CDR2 SQIVND come from the germline V gene (reference sequence). The CDR3 sequence: CASSPSGLGETQYF. The sequenced CDR3 bases are TGTGCCAGTAGTCCGAGCGGGTTAGGGGAGACC.

About this clone: The CDR3 extends 3 residues past the end of the read, so its final part is completed from the germline J gene. The chain employs TRBV7-9 and TRBJ2-7, with TRBD1 identical over 10 bases. After removal of 5 bases from V and 6 bases from J, the junction contained 7 bases not matched to a gene. The CDR3 length is 14 residues. Germline V CDR1 and CDR2: SEHNR, FQNEAQ (reference sequence). The CDR3 spells CASSMDRGGFEQYF. The sequenced CDR3 bases are TGTGCCAGCAGCATGGACAGGGGGGGGTTCGAG.

In regard to this clone: The read stops 3 residues short of the end of the CDR3; the missing end is completed from the germline J gene. The chain carries TRBV5-4 and TRBJ2-1, with D perhaps matching TRBD2 (7 bases). The germline gives CDR1 SGHNT, CDR2 YYREEE (reference sequence). The V end lost 4 bases, the J end lost 8 bases, and 16 bases lay between the germline ends. The CDR3 has 14 residues. CDR3 region: CASSQGTIVDEQFF. Incomplete CDR3 DNA: TGTGCCAGCAGCCAGGGGACTATCGTCGATGAG.

Of note for this clone: The missing CDR3 end, 3 residues past where the read stops, is filled in from the germline J gene. The chain employs TRBV6-1 and TRBJ2-1; D may be TRBD1 (6 bases). The CDR3 contains 16 residues. Germline CDR1 is MNHNS and CDR2 is SASEGT. With 1 base removed from V and 4 bases from J, the gap between germline ends came to 14 bases. CDR3 sequence: CASSEEHREPYNEQFF. The sequenced part of the CDR3 DNA is TGTGCCAGCAGTGAAGAACACAGGGAACCATACAATGAG.

As regards this clone: The DNA ends 3 residues before the CDR3 does, and the rest of the CDR3 is filled in from the germline J gene. The rearrangement joins TRBV14 to TRBJ2-1, with TRBD2 as a possible D gene (5 bases). Per the germline V gene, CDR1 is SGHDN and CDR2 is FVKESK. V lost 3 bases, J lost 5 bases, and 17 bases lay in between. The CDR3 length is 16 residues. The CDR3 loop is CASSHLTGLGNNEQFF. CDR3 bases read: TGTGCCAGCAGCCATCTTACCGGACTGGGGAACAATGAG.

In the case of this clone: The read ends 3 residues shy of where the CDR3 ends; the end is completed using the germline J gene. V and J are TRBV29-1 and TRBJ2-3; D unresolved. The CDR3 is made up of 15 amino acids. The germline gives CDR1 SQVTM, CDR2 ANQGSEA. Trimming shortened V by 3 bases and J by 0 bases, and 13 bases separated the two germline ends. CDR3 loop: CSVDPEKVSTDTQYF. The covered CDR3 bases are TGCAGCGTTGACCCTGAGAAGGTTAGCACAGATACG.

CDR3 DNA, as far as it was read: TGTGCCAGTAGTACAGACAGAGAA. This sequence encodes CASSTDRE. The entire CDR3 protein reads CASSTDREAFF. The rearrangement links TRBV19 to TRBJ1-1; possible D gene TRBD1, 5 bases. The read terminates 3 residues before the CDR3 end, so the remaining end is supplied by the germline J gene. From germline, CDR1 is LNHDA and CDR2 SQIVND (reference sequence). The CDR3 runs to 11 residues.

For this clone: The sequence runs out 3 residues before the end of the CDR3; the remainder is reconstructed from the germline J gene. The rearrangement uses TRBV7-9 and TRBJ2-3; TRBD2 agrees at 7 bases. The CDR3 runs to 14 residues. Germline V gives CDR1 SEHNR, CDR2 FQNEAQ (reference sequence). Losses at the gene ends were 5 bases for V and 4 bases for J; bases not matched to a gene: 6. The CDR3 is CASSLPGLSDTQYF. CDR3 DNA, as far as it was read: TGTGCCAGCAGCCTTCCGGGACTATCAGATACG.

Worth noting for this clone: The missing CDR3 end, 3 residues past where the read stops, is filled in from the germline J gene. J is TRBJ1-2 and V is TRBV18, with 10 bases lining up with TRBD1. Per the germline V gene, CDR1 is KGHSH and CDR2 is LQKENI. The CDR3 contains 14 residues. Losses at the gene ends were 0 bases for V and 5 bases for J; bases not matched to a gene: 0. CDR3 DNA (partial): TGTGCCAGCTCACCACCGGACAGGGGGTATGGC. Encoded protein: CASSPPDRGYG. The CDR3, in full, reads CASSPPDRGYGYTF.

Turning to this clone: The read falls 3 residues short of the CDR3 end, and the missing part is taken from the germline J gene. The V gene is TRBV28, the J gene TRBJ1-5; D perhaps matches TRBD1 (5 bases). The length of the CDR3 is 17 residues. CDR1 is MDHEN, CDR2 SYDVKM, per germline. The ends were cut back, 1 base at V and 1 base at J, with 14 bases in the middle. The CDR3 DNA, read in part, is TGTGCCAGCAGTTTATCCCTTTTGACAGAAAGCAATCAGCCC. Translated, it gives CASSLSLLTESNQP. The full CDR3 sequence reads CASSLSLLTESNQPQHF.

In regard to this clone: The missing CDR3 end, 3 residues past where the read stops, is filled in from the germline J gene. The genes are TRBV5-1 and TRBJ1-1; no clear D. V lost 1 base, J lost 0 bases, and 10 bases lay in between. The CDR3 consists of 15 residues. Germline CDR1 reads SGHRS; CDR2 reads YFSETQ. Here the CDR3 reads CASSLPPDMNTEAFF. The DNA read from the CDR3 is TGCGCCAGCAGCTTGCCACCTGACATGAACACTGAA.

Comments on this clone: The CDR3 extends 3 residues past the end of the read, so its final part is completed from the germline J gene. The V gene is TRBV2, the J gene TRBJ2-2, with 7 bases matching TRBD1. The CDR3 extends over 15 amino acids. V lost 5 bases to trimming and J lost 5 bases; unmatched junction nucleotides: 8. CDR1 SNHLY and CDR2 FYNNEI come from the germline V gene. The CDR3 bases that were read are TGTGCCAGCAGTAGAGACAGGGTCGGAACCGGGGAG. Its translation: CASSRDRVGTGE. Given in full, the CDR3 is CASSRDRVGTGELFF.

To note about this clone: The CDR3 goes on 3 residues after the read ends, and that part is filled in from the germline J gene. Other DNA sequences in this specimen translate into the identical CDR3. The chain recombines TRBV5-1 with TRBJ2-2; TRBD1 aligns across 10 bases. The CDR3 extends over 17 amino acids. The germline V gene encodes CDR1 SGHRS and CDR2 YFSETQ. Germline trimming cut 0 bases from V and 0 bases from J; bases unmatched to any gene: 2. The CDR3 loop reads CASSLGTGGPNTGELFF. The CDR3 DNA, read in part, is TGCGCCAGCAGCTTGGGGACAGGGGGACCGAACACCGGGGAG.

Notes on this clone: The sequence runs out 3 residues before the end of the CDR3; the remainder is reconstructed from the germline J gene. The rearrangement links TRBV28 to TRBJ1-2, with a tentative D call TRBD1 (5 bases). Trimming took 4 bases from V and 4 from J, leaving 19 bases between them. The CDR3 contains 16 residues. The germline V gene encodes CDR1 MDHEN and CDR2 SYDVKM. The covered CDR3 bases are TGTGCCAGCAGTTCCGACAGACTAGAACTCTTCTATGGC. Its translation: CASSSDRLELFYG. The entire CDR3 reads CASSSDRLELFYGYTF.

With respect to this clone: The read finishes 3 residues shy of the CDR3 end, and the germline J gene is used to complete it. The chain carries TRBV2 and TRBJ1-5; the D is unclear. This CDR3 is built from 12 residues. The V end was cut by 8 bases, the J end by 3 bases, with 8 bases between. Germline V lookup: CDR1 SNHLY, CDR2 FYNNEI. The covered CDR3 bases are TGTGCCAGCCGCCAGAACAATCAGCCC. Protein: CASRQNNQP. Given in full, the CDR3 is CASRQNNQPQHF.

As for this clone: The read ends 3 residues shy of where the CDR3 ends; the end is completed using the germline J gene. The J gene is TRBJ2-1, the V gene TRBV5-1, with D maybe TRBD1 (6 bases). The CDR3 has 15 amino acids. V lost 4 bases to trimming and J lost 6 bases, with 17 bases between them. Germline lookup yields CDR1 SGHRS and CDR2 YFSETQ. The CDR3 bases that were read are TGCGCCAGCAGCAGCTTATCAGGGGACGGCAATGAG. It yields the protein CASSSLSGDGNE. The CDR3 in its entirety is CASSSLSGDGNEQFF. Together with reference TRBV5-1 and TRBJ2-1, the CDR3 gives the full variable domain: KAGVTQTPRYLIKTRGQQVTLSCSPISGHRSVSWYQQTPGQGLQFLFEYFSETQRNKGNFPGRFSGRQFSNSRSEMNVSTLELGDSALYLCASSSLSGDGNEQFFGPGTRLTVL.

Worth noting for this clone: The read ends 3 residues shy of where the CDR3 ends; the end is completed using the germline J gene. The genes are TRBV16 and TRBJ1-1; D might be TRBD1 (5 bases). The CDR3 is 14 amino acids. Germline CDR1 KGHSY, CDR2 FQNENV. V was cut by 0 bases and J by 6 bases, with 11 bases left in between. CDR3 residues: CASSQSGRVAEAFF. Incomplete CDR3 DNA: TGTGCCAGCAGCCAATCTGGCAGGGTAGCTGAA.

Concerning this clone: From the germline J gene comes the end of the CDR3, since the read stops 3 residues before it. The chain carries TRBV18 and TRBJ1-2; perhaps TRBD1 as D (6 bases). This CDR3 contains 16 residues. Germline assignment: CDR1 KGHSH and CDR2 LQKENI. V lost 3 bases to trimming and J lost 0 bases, with 14 bases between them. This CDR3 is CASSPPTGESNYGYTF. The CDR3 bases that were read are TGTGCCAGCTCACCCCCGACAGGAGAATCTAACTATGGC.

To note about this clone: The read terminates 3 residues ahead of where the CDR3 ends, so the germline J gene completes it. The gene calls are TRBV2 and TRBJ1-2; the match to TRBD1 covers 7 bases. The CDR3 is made up of 14 amino acids. Germline trimming cut 0 bases from V and 4 bases from J; bases unmatched to any gene: 2. CDR1 is SNHLY and CDR2 is FYNNEI in the germline V gene. This CDR3 is CASSEAEGAYGYTF. CDR3 DNA, as far as it was read: TGTGCCAGCAGTGAAGCGGAGGGGGCCTATGGC.

To note about this clone: The read ends 3 residues before the CDR3 terminus; that terminus is restored from the germline J gene. The J gene is TRBJ1-6, the V gene TRBV28; 7 bases map to TRBD1. J lost 7 bases, V lost 4 bases, and 7 bases had no gene match. This CDR3 is 15 amino acids long. Per germline, CDR1 MDHEN and CDR2 SYDVKM. The CDR3 DNA, read in part, is TGTGCCAGCAGTTATCAGACAGGGAGGAATTCACCC. Protein: CASSYQTGRNSP. The complete CDR3 sequence is CASSYQTGRNSPLHF.

Notes on this clone: The CDR3 goes on 3 residues after the read ends, and that part is filled in from the germline J gene. The rearrangement links TRBV14 to TRBJ2-3; D is possibly TRBD1 (5 bases). CDR1 and CDR2 from the germline V gene are SGHDN and FVKESK. The CDR3 is 17 amino acids. V was trimmed by 6 bases and J by 2 bases, leaving 21 bases between them. Incomplete CDR3 DNA: TGTGCCAGCAGTCTTAAATCCGACAGCCCTTACACAGATACG. Translating it yields CASSLKSDSPYTDT. Given in full, the CDR3 is CASSLKSDSPYTDTQYF.

As to this clone: The CDR3 end is not reached by the read, which stops 3 residues before it; the germline J gene fills it in. The gene calls are TRBV20-1 and TRBJ1-1; possible D gene TRBD1, 5 bases. The V gene lost 6 bases and the J gene lost 2 bases, with 13 bases spanning the gap. CDR3 length: 13 amino acids. Per germline, CDR1 DFQATT and CDR2 SNEGSKA (reference sequence). The CDR3 loop reads CSAPGGVNTEAFF. CDR3 DNA (partial): TGCAGTGCACCGGGAGGGGTTAACACTGAA.

To note about this clone: The junction departs from the called germline gene at one end, perhaps through a read error. The read terminates 3 residues ahead of where the CDR3 ends, so the germline J gene completes it. V usage is TRBV2 and J usage is TRBJ1-2, with a possible D match to TRBD1 (6 bases). This CDR3 is built from 16 residues. Germline V gene data show CDR1 as SNHLY and CDR2 as FYNNEI. CDR3 region: CVSRGRGRTVLYGYTF. CDR3 DNA, as far as it was read: TGTGTCAGCAGGGGAAGAGGTAGGACAGTACTATATGGC.

About this clone: The read is 3 residues too short to cover the CDR3 end, so that end is filled in from the germline J gene. The genes are TRBV7-9 and TRBJ2-1; D not resolved. Germline V gives CDR1 SEHNR, CDR2 FQNEAQ (reference sequence). The CDR3 is made up of 13 amino acids. Trimming pared 3 bases from V and 9 bases from J, leaving 12 bases between. CDR3 protein: CASSFSVVGEQFF. The sequenced CDR3 bases are TGTGCCAGCAGCTTTTCGGTTGTCGGTGAG.

Of note for this clone: The read ends 3 residues shy of where the CDR3 ends; the end is completed using the germline J gene. The rearrangement links TRBV7-8 to TRBJ2-1; TRBD1 aligns across 10 bases. CDR3 length equals 14 residues. Germline CDR1 and CDR2: SGHVS and FQNEAQ. V shed 5 bases, J shed 3 bases, and the junction held 1 base outside the gene matches. The CDR3: CASSRTGGYNEQFF. The CDR3 bases that were read are TGTGCCAGCAGCCGGACAGGGGGCTACAATGAG.

Comments on this clone: The CDR3 goes on 3 residues after the read ends, and that part is filled in from the germline J gene. The rearrangement joins TRBV5-1 to TRBJ2-3; a possible D gene is TRBD1 (6 bases). V was trimmed by 0 bases and J by 0 bases, leaving 8 bases between them. Germline V gives CDR1 SGHRS, CDR2 YFSETQ. The length of the CDR3 is 15 residues. The CDR3: CASSLGGPSTDTQYF. The covered CDR3 bases are TGCGCCAGCAGCTTGGGGGGGCCTAGCACAGATACG.

As concerns this clone: Read coverage stops 3 residues before the CDR3 terminus; the germline J gene supplies the remainder. The chain employs TRBV5-1 and TRBJ2-7; 8 bases are shared with TRBD1. Germline assignment: CDR1 SGHRS and CDR2 YFSETQ. There are 14 residues in the CDR3. With 4 bases clipped from V and 4 bases from J, the junction kept 7 bases outside the gene matches. CDR3 protein: CASSPGTGSYEQYF. The part of the CDR3 DNA that was read is TGCGCCAGCAGCCCCGGGACAGGATCTTACGAG.

CDR3 residues: CAIRGAPGQPQHF. CDR3 DNA (partial): TGTGCCATCCGGGGGGCGCCGGGTCAGCCC. V is TRBV10-3 and J is TRBJ1-5; a weak D match, TRBD1 (6 bases). The read terminates 3 residues before the CDR3 end, so the remaining end is supplied by the germline J gene. Trimming shortened V by 8 bases and J by 6 bases, and 14 bases separated the two germline ends. The CDR3 runs to 13 residues. Per the germline V gene, CDR1 is ENHRY and CDR2 is SYGVKD.

On this clone itself: The read comes to an end 3 residues before the CDR3 does, leaving the germline J gene to fill in the end. The rearrangement links TRBV12-3 or TRBV12-4 to TRBJ2-5; unclear D gene. The CDR3 runs to 17 residues. Trimming removed 0 bases at V and 4 bases at J, with 18 bases between. The chain's CDR3 is CASSLAGVISKGETQYF. The sequenced part of the CDR3 DNA is TGTGCCAGCAGTTTAGCGGGCGTCATATCTAAAGGAGAGACC.